Given below is one T cell receptor beta chain in context. This entry belongs to a study of CD8 T cells in Susac syndrome. The J segment lost 4 bases and the V segment lost 7 bases, leaving 11 bases of the junction unmatched. The CDR3 length is 15 residues. Germline V lookup: CDR1 MNHEY, CDR2 SMNVEV (reference sequence). Control patients had untreated stable or active relapsing-remitting multiple sclerosis by revised McDonald criteria. Bulk CD8+ and CD4+ cells came from magnetic negative isolation; CD8+ TEMRA by FACS. It was with random hexamers that roughly 0.5 to 1 ug RNA was reverse transcribed. Amplification of TCR beta CDR3 was carried out by immunoSEQ multiplex PCR, which covered 54 Vbeta and 13 Jbeta segments. TCRdb analysed the immunoSEQ multiplex PCR reads with MiXCR anew, one entry per CDR3 protein. Of 150,000 to 180,000 distinct CDR3 sequences in the sample, less than 97% were seen once.

The sequence derives from a human donor with multiple sclerosis. The sample consisted of CD8+ T cells from PBMCs. The chain has TRBV27 and TRBJ1-2; 8 positions match TRBD1. The CDR3 here is CASTSGTGDLYGYTF. As DNA, the CDR3 is TGTGCCAGCACCTCCGGGACAGGCGACCTCTATGGCTACACCTTC.